This entry is about one TCR beta chain. Its target is not known. These data originate in a study of shared clonotypes between healthy human individuals. Germline V CDR1 and CDR2: SGHTA, FQGNSA. V was shortened by 0 bases and J by 4 bases, with 13 bases between the two germline ends. CDR3 length: 16 amino acids. Study-level points and caveats: Among donors, sharing of clonotypes was expected to be affected by sequencing depth. Blood alone was sampled, and tissue repertoires likely differ.

Researchers divided each subset's genomic DNA evenly across several immunoSEQ plates. Profiled with immunoSEQ multiplex PCR; TCRdb holds only in-frame clones, not every one. In the table there are roughly 2.5 million clones, around nine tenths of which are singletons. Material: naive CD4+ T cells sorted from blood. Noted subset: CD45RA+ positively selected. The receptor was isolated from a man younger than 30 in good health. The V and J genes are TRBV7-2 and TRBJ2-1, with D possibly being TRBD2 (6 bases). The CDR3 DNA reads as TGTGCCAGCAGCTTAGCCCGGGGGACCTTTTACAATGAGCAGTTCTTC. Translating it yields CASSLARGTFYNEQFF. The full variable domain, completed using reference TRBV7-2 and TRBJ2-1, is GAGVSQSPSNKVTEKGKDVELRCDPISGHTALYWYRQSLGQGLEFLIYFQGNSAPDKSGLPSDRFSAERTGGSVSTLTIQRTQQEDSAVYLCASSLARGTFYNEQFFGPGTRLTVL.